This TCR beta chain was sequenced for a study of cytomegalovirus exposure and HLA in healthy donors. This CDR3 region has 16 residues. The ends were cut back, 2 bases at V and 1 base at J, with 13 bases in the middle. A multiplex PCR was run with 60 Vbeta primers and 13 Jbeta primers. Method: immunoSEQ multiplex PCR; TCRdb's copy keeps in-frame clones and lacks some. The sample contains roughly 100,000 clones, 75% to 85% of which appear only once. This receptor was taken from a man aged 30-40 years in good health and CMV-seronegative. J is TRBJ1-5 and V is TRBV5-3; no reliable D call. TRBV5-3 is known as an ORF, though its function is uncertain. Material for sequencing was PBMCs. The CDR3 spells CARSFCPLGSNQPQHF. The CDR3 bases are TGTGCCAGAAGCTTTTGTCCCCTCGGGAGCAATCAGCCCCAGCATTTT.